The TCR beta chain described here comes from a study of T cell responses to AZD1222 COVID-19 vaccine. Using immunoSEQ multiplex PCR, the repertoire was profiled, and TCRdb retains in-frame clones only, with some absent. The table has about 150,000 clones, roughly 88% seen once; the top ten hold less than 15%. V shed 4 bases and J 4 bases; nucleotides not matched to a gene: 7. From germline, CDR1 is MDHEN and CDR2 SYDVKM. The CDR3 loop spans 15 amino acids. The TCR originated in an adult in good health. Sequencing used peripheral blood, obtained on day 0 of AZD1222 vaccination. The rearrangement uses TRBV28 and TRBJ2-1, with 7 positions matching TRBD1. The CDR3 loop reads CASSYTGESYNEQFF. For the CDR3, the DNA is TGTGCCAGCAGTTACACAGGGGAGTCGTACAATGAGCAGTTCTTC.